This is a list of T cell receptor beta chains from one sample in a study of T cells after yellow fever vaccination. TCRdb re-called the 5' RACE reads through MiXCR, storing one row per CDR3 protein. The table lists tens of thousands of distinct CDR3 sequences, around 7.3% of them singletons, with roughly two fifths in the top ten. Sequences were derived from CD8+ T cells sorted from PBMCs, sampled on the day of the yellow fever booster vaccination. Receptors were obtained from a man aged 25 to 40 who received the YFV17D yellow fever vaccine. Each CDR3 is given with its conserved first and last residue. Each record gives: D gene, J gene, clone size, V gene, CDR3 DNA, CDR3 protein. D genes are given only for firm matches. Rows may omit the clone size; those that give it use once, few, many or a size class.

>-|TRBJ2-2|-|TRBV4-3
TGCGCCAGCAGCCAAGGGATAGCGGAGATCACCGGGGAGCTGTTTTTT
CASSQGIAEITGELFF
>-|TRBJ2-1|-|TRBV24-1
TGTGCCACCAGTGATGGTCTTGGGAACTACAATGAGCAGTTCTTC
CATSDGLGNYNEQFF
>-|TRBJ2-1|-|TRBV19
TGTGCCAGCATAGGGCTAGCGAATGAGCACTTCTTC
CASIGLANEHFF
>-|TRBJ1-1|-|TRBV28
TGTGCCAGCAGTTCCCATGGGGCTAACACTGAAGCTTTCTTT
CASSSHGANTEAFF
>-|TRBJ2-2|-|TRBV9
TGTGCCAGCAGCGCCCCTAGAGAGAACACCGGGGAGCTGTTTTTT
CASSAPRENTGELFF
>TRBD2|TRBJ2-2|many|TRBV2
TGTGCCAGCACCGGAAGGACTAGCGGGCCAGGCCAAAACACCGGGGAGCTGTTTTTT
CASTGRTSGPGQNTGELFF
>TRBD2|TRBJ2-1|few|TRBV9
TGTGCCAGCAGCGCGGGACTAGCGGGAGGGTATGAGCAGTTCTTC
CASSAGLAGGYEQFF
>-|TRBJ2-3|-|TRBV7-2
TGTGCCAGCAGCTTTACCAGGGGTTGGGCAGATACGCAGTATTTT
CASSFTRGWADTQYF
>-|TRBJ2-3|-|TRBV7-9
TGTGCCAGCAGCTCGCCGGCCCCGCACGATACGCAGTATTTT
CASSSPAPHDTQYF
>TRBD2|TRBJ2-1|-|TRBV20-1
TGCAGTGCTAGAGCAGGTAGCGGGAGGGCCTCCTACAATGAGCAGTTCTTC
CSARAGSGRASYNEQFF
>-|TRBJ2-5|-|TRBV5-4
TGTGCCAGCAGCCGCCGGGAGCAAGAGACCCAGTACTTC
CASSRREQETQYF
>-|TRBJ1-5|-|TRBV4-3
TGCGCCAGCAGCCAAGAAGTTAGCAATCAGCCCCAGCATTTT
CASSQEVSNQPQHF
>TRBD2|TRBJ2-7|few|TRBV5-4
TGTGCCAGCAGTTTAGCGGGAGGGCCTGGAGAGCAGTACTTC
CASSLAGGPGEQYF
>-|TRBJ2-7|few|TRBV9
TGTGCCAGCAGCGTAGGTCAGGGGAGGGGGAGAAAGCACGAGCAGTACTTC
CASSVGQGRGRKHEQYF
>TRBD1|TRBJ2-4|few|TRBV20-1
TGCAGTGCTACGACAGGGTCCAAAAACATTCAGTACTTC
CSATTGSKNIQYF
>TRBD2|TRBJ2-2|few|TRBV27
TGTGCCAGCAGTTCCGCCTCCGGGACTAGATACACCGGGGAGCTGTTTTTT
CASSSASGTRYTGELFF
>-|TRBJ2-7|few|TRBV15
TGTGCCACCAGCAGAGGAGTGGGGAGGAGCTCCTACGAGCAGTACTTC
CATSRGVGRSSYEQYF
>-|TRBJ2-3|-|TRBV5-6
TGTGCCAGCAGCTTTAAGGGGAGACAGTACACAGATACGCAGTATTTT
CASSFKGRQYTDTQYF
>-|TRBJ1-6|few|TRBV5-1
TGCGCCAGCAGCTTGGAAGGAAATAATTCACCCCTCCACTTT
CASSLEGNNSPLHF
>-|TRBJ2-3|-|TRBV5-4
TGTGCCAGCAGCTTGGAGGGGCGTCCAGATACGCAGTATTTT
CASSLEGRPDTQYF
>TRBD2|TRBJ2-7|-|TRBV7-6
TGTGCCAGCAGCCCCGGGTCGGGGGGCTACGAGCAGTACTTC
CASSPGSGGYEQYF
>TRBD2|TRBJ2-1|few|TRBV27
TGTGCCAGCAGTTTAGCTAGCGGGAGCTCTTTGTCCTACAATGAGCAGTTCTTC
CASSLASGSSLSYNEQFF
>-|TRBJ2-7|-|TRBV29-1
TGCAGCGTTGAGCCGCAAGACCTCCACGAGCAGTACTTC
CSVEPQDLHEQYF
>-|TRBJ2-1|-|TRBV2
TGTACCATCTGTCCTCCTCAGGCTAGTTCGCACCCGGACTATGAGCAGTTCTTC
CTICPPQASSHPDYEQFF
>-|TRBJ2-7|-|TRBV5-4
TGTGCCAGCAGCTTGCAGGGTTCTCCGCTCTACGAGCAGTACTTC
CASSLQGSPLYEQYF
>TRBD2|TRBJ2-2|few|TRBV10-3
TGTGCCATTTTGACTAGCGGTGACACCGGGGAGCTGTTTTTT
CAILTSGDTGELFF
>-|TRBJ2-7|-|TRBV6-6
TGTGCCAGCAGTTACACCCCCGCCTACGAGCAGTACTTC
CASSYTPAYEQYF